The 26 T cell receptor beta chains below all came from one sample that was sequenced in a study of shared clonotypes between healthy human individuals. Clones were sequenced by immunoSEQ multiplex PCR, and TCRdb holds only the in-frame ones, with some missing. The sample contains about 2.4 million clones, over 85% of which appear only once. The sample taken for sequencing was naive CD4+ T cells sorted from blood. The sample's subset: CD45RA+ positively selected. These receptors all stem from a man younger than 35 in good health.

This rearrangement joins TRBV2 to TRBJ1-5, with TRBD1 as a possible D gene (5 bases). V was clipped by 6 bases and J by 1 base, with 10 bases between them. The CDR3 is 14 amino acids. From germline, CDR1 is SNHLY and CDR2 FYNNEI. Here the CDR3 DNA reads TGTGCCAGCAGCGGGGGTCCGAGCAATCAGCCCCAGCATTTT. This translates into CASSGGPSNQPQHF.

The V and J genes are TRBV10-2 and TRBJ2-3; a weak D match, TRBD2 (7 bases). The CDR3 spans 16 residues. The ends were cut back, 0 bases at V and 1 base at J, with 11 bases in the middle. CDR1 and CDR2 (germline): WSHSY, SAAADI. This CDR3 reads CASSESGGAGTDTQYF. The CDR3 DNA follows: TGCGCCAGCAGTGAGTCAGGGGGGGCGGGCACAGATACGCAGTATTTT.

Of note for this clone: This specimen includes other DNA sequences encoding the same CDR3. The chain recombines TRBV29-1 with TRBJ1-2; no definite D call. The V gene's germline CDR1 is SQVTM and CDR2 ANQGSEA. The germline V and J ends were trimmed by 4 bases and 4 bases, with 7 bases remaining between them. This CDR3 has 11 residues. CDR3 nucleotides: TGCAGCGTTGTATCAGGCTATGGCTACACCTTC. This encodes CSVVSGYGYTF.

About this clone itself: Other nucleotide sequences from this sample produce the same CDR3. V gene TRBV7-2 combines with J gene TRBJ1-2, with no clear D. The germline CDR1 and CDR2 sequences are SGHTA and FQGNSA. The germline V and J ends were trimmed by 0 bases and 2 bases, with 7 bases remaining between them. The CDR3 covers 14 residues. This CDR3 reads CASSLASLNYGYTF. The DNA for the CDR3 is TGTGCCAGCAGCTTAGCATCCTTGAACTATGGCTACACCTTC.

The gene calls are TRBV6-5 and TRBJ1-4; D is uncertain. The CDR3 runs to 15 residues. CDR1 and CDR2 (germline): MNHEY, SVGAGI. With 0 bases removed from V and 4 bases from J, the gap between germline ends came to 9 bases. CDR3 protein: CASSYSRQSNEKLFF. The CDR3 nucleotides are TGTGCCAGCAGTTACTCGAGGCAGAGTAATGAAAAACTGTTTTTT.

The V call is TRBV6-6, the J call TRBJ2-1, with 9 bases aligning to TRBD2. In germline, CDR1 is MNHNY, CDR2 SVGAGI (reference sequence). J was trimmed by 12 bases and V by 4 bases; bases with no gene match: 4. CDR3 length: 12 residues. CDR3 sequence (DNA): TGTGCCAGCAGTTCGGCGGGGGGGCCGCAGTTCTTC. Amino acids: CASSSAGGPQFF.

The rearrangement joins TRBV7-2 to TRBJ2-7; D not resolved. The CDR3 loop spans 14 amino acids. V was shortened by 2 bases and J by 0 bases, with 8 bases between the two germline ends. In germline, CDR1 is SGHTA, CDR2 FQGNSA. CDR3 coding DNA: TGTGCCAGCAGCTTAACGGGCAACTCCTACGAGCAGTACTTC. Encoded protein: CASSLTGNSYEQYF.

This clone has a single count. J is TRBJ2-7 and V is TRBV18, with a possible D match to TRBD1 (5 bases). CDR1 is KGHSH, CDR2 LQKENI, per germline. This CDR3 is built from 12 residues. V lost 5 bases and J lost 3, with 8 bases in between. DNA for the CDR3: TGTGCCAGCTCAGGCGACAGCTACGAGCAGTACTTC. Residues: CASSGDSYEQYF.

The chain employs TRBV7-2 and TRBJ2-2, with a possible D match to TRBD1 (5 bases). Germline values: CDR1 SGHTA, CDR2 FQGNSA. The CDR3 length is 13 residues. The ends were cut back, 9 bases at V and 8 bases at J, with 16 bases in the middle. CDR3: CASLILSGGELFF. The CDR3 DNA sequence: TGTGCCAGTCTTATTTTGTCAGGGGGGGAGCTGTTTTTT.

This chain uses TRBV18 with TRBJ2-7, with TRBD2 identical over 10 bases. From germline, CDR1 is KGHSH and CDR2 LQKENI. Trimming at V came to 0 bases and at J to 0 bases, leaving 5 bases not matched to a gene. CDR3 length: 17 amino acids. The CDR3 spells CASSPPGLAHSSYEQYF. The CDR3 nucleotides read TGTGCCAGCTCACCACCGGGACTAGCGCACAGCTCCTACGAGCAGTACTTC.

Points on this clone: This specimen includes other DNA sequences encoding the same CDR3. This chain uses TRBV6-5 with TRBJ1-2, with a weak D call TRBD1 (6 bases). Germline CDR1 and CDR2: MNHEY and SVGAGI. This CDR3 contains 15 residues. Deletions cut 2 bases from V and 1 base from J, with 11 bases between. CDR3 sequence: CASSYILRGNYGYTF. CDR3 nucleotide sequence: TGTGCCAGCAGTTACATCCTCAGGGGTAACTATGGCTACACCTTC.

The V gene is TRBV19, the J gene TRBJ2-3; 10 bases are shared with TRBD2. This CDR3 region has 15 residues. The junction had 4 bases not matched to a gene; V was cut back by 2 bases and J by 5 bases. Germline V gives CDR1 LNHDA, CDR2 SQIVND (reference sequence). The CDR3 DNA sequence: TGTGCCAGTAGTATATTAGCGGGAGGTATAGATACGCAGTATTTT. Translated, it gives CASSILAGGIDTQYF. Full variable domain (remainder filled in from reference TRBV19 and TRBJ2-3): DGGITQSPKYLFRKEGQNVTLSCEQNLNHDAMYWYRQDPGQGLRLIYYSQIVNDFQKGDIAEGYSVSREKKESFPLTVTSAQKNPTAFYLCASSILAGGIDTQYFGPGTRLTVL.

The genes are TRBV13 and TRBJ2-3; perhaps D is TRBD1 or TRBD2 (6 bases each). V lost 0 bases and J lost 3, with 19 bases in between. CDR3 size: 18 residues. Germline V gives CDR1 PRHDT, CDR2 FYEKMQ (reference sequence). CDR3 nucleotide sequence: TGTGCCAGCAGCTTAGGGGCTTGGGGGGCCCAAGAGACAGATACGCAGTATTTT. Amino acids: CASSLGAWGAQETDTQYF. The entire variable domain, with the rest obtained from reference TRBV13 and TRBJ2-3, is as follows: AAGVIQSPRHLIKEKRETATLKCYPIPRHDTVYWYQQGPGQDPQFLISFYEKMQSDKGSIPDRFSAQQFSDYHSELNMSSLELGDSALYFCASSLGAWGAQETDTQYFGPGTRLTVL.

This chain connects TRBV2 to TRBJ2-1; the D gene is possibly TRBD2 (5 bases). Per germline, CDR1 SNHLY and CDR2 FYNNEI. V shed 9 bases and J shed 4 bases, with 13 bases lying between them. CDR3 size: 13 residues. The CDR3 DNA is TGTGCCAGTGCAAGCGGAGAGTACAATGAGCAGTTCTTC. Its translation: CASASGEYNEQFF.

The chain has TRBV10-3 and TRBJ1-2, with a possible D match to TRBD1 (5 bases). V lost 4 bases, J lost 6 bases, and 15 bases lay in between. Germline CDR1 reads ENHRY; CDR2 reads SYGVKD. The length of the CDR3 is 14 residues. The CDR3, as DNA: TGTGCCATCAGTGGTAGGCAGGGTGCGGATGGCTACACCTTC. Encoded protein: CAISGRQGADGYTF.

The chain has TRBV7-9 and TRBJ2-1; TRBD2 aligns across 11 bases. CDR3 length equals 14 residues. With 7 bases clipped from V and 6 bases from J, the junction kept 5 bases outside the gene matches. Per the germline V gene, CDR1 is SEHNR and CDR2 is FQNEAQ (reference sequence). The CDR3 DNA sequence: TGTGCCAGCACAACTAGCGGGAGTATCAATGAGCAGTTCTTC. Amino acid sequence: CASTTSGSINEQFF.

The chain employs TRBV7-2 and TRBJ2-1, with 11 bases aligning to TRBD2. This CDR3 is 15 amino acids long. V dropped 7 bases and J dropped 7; count of bases not matched to a gene: 9. Germline V gene data show CDR1 as SGHTA and CDR2 as FQGNSA. The CDR3 protein is CASTRRLAGGNEQFF. The CDR3 DNA sequence: TGTGCCAGCACCCGGCGGCTAGCGGGAGGAAATGAGCAGTTCTTC.

The chain carries TRBV27 and TRBJ2-7, with TRBD2 matching over 11 bases. Germline V gene sequence: CDR1 MNHEY, CDR2 SMNVEV (reference sequence). J was trimmed by 1 base and V by 5 bases; bases with no gene match: 1. This CDR3 region has 14 residues. CDR3 sequence: CASSGTSGSYEQYF. The DNA for the CDR3 is TGTGCCAGCAGTGGGACTAGCGGTTCCTACGAGCAGTACTTC.

The V call is TRBV5-1, the J call TRBJ1-4, with D possibly matching TRBD1 (5 bases). Trimming stripped 4 bases from V and 7 bases from J, with 17 bases between. CDR3 size: 15 residues. Germline V CDR1 and CDR2: SGHRS, YFSETQ. DNA of the CDR3: TGCGCCAGCAGCCCTGGTTCAGGGTGGGGTGAAAAACTGTTTTTT. This sequence encodes CASSPGSGWGEKLFF.

CDR3 coding DNA: TGTGCCAGCACAACAGGGGGTCTTTCCTATGGCTACACCTTC. It yields the protein CASTTGGLSYGYTF. The chain is built from TRBV9 and TRBJ1-2, with 8 bases that match TRBD1. Germline lookup yields CDR1 SGDLS and CDR2 YYNGEE. This CDR3 is 14 amino acids long. The V gene end was trimmed by 6 bases and the J gene end by 4 bases; junction bases not matched to a gene: 8.

This sequence joins TRBV6-5 and TRBJ1-1; D gene unclear. V shed 5 bases and J shed 3 bases, with 7 bases lying between them. Germline CDR1 and CDR2: MNHEY and SVGAGI. The CDR3 runs 12 residues. CDR3 nucleotide sequence: TGTGCCAGCAGTACCGGGGACACTGAAGCTTTCTTT. Protein: CASSTGDTEAFF.

This chain joins TRBV20-1 and TRBJ2-5; D not resolved. The CDR3 is 10 amino acids. Germline V lookup: CDR1 DFQATT, CDR2 SNEGSKA (reference sequence). V was pared by 5 bases and J by 5 bases, with 6 bases between. CDR3 protein: CSAHEETQYF. In DNA form, the CDR3 reads TGCAGTGCTCACGAGGAGACCCAGTACTTC.

The chain recombines TRBV5-4 with TRBJ1-2; no clear D gene. This CDR3 is built from 15 residues. Trimming took 0 bases from V and 4 from J, leaving 13 bases between them. Germline-derived CDR1 and CDR2 are SGHNT and YYREEE (reference sequence). CDR3 amino acids: CASSLAAPPGYGYTF. CDR3 nucleotides: TGTGCCAGCAGCTTGGCGGCCCCTCCTGGCTATGGCTACACCTTC.

This chain connects TRBV14 to TRBJ1-4; weak D call: TRBD1 (5 bases). CDR1 is SGHDN and CDR2 is FVKESK in the germline V gene. The CDR3 runs to 16 residues. V lost 3 bases, J lost 0 bases, and 11 bases lay in between. This chain's CDR3 is CASSQGRRPTNEKLFF. The DNA of the CDR3 is TGTGCCAGCAGCCAGGGACGCCGACCAACTAATGAAAAACTGTTTTTT.

The CDR3 DNA reads TGTGCCAGCAGCCAAGCGGGGGGCGGGACAGATACGCAGTATTTT. Its translation is CASSQAGGGTDTQYF. The chain links TRBV28 to TRBJ2-3; 9 positions match TRBD2. From germline, CDR1 is MDHEN and CDR2 SYDVKM. The trim removed 6 bases at V and 3 bases at J, leaving 7 bases unmatched. The CDR3 spans 15 residues. The entire variable domain, with the rest obtained from reference TRBV28 and TRBJ2-3, is as follows: DVKVTQSSRYLVKRTGEKVFLECVQDMDHENMFWYRQDPGLGLRLIYFSYDVKMKEKGDIPEGYSVSREKKERFSLILESASTNQTSMYLCASSQAGGGTDTQYFGPGTRLTVL.

The chain is built from TRBV15 and TRBJ2-7; TRBD1 agrees at 9 bases. After removal of 0 bases from V and 2 bases from J, the junction contained 14 bases not matched to a gene. The CDR3 length is 19 residues. Germline CDR1 reads LNHNV; CDR2 reads YYDKDF (reference sequence). The CDR3 region has the DNA TGTGCCACCAGCAGAGATCATTGGACAGGGGAGGACTCCCCCTACGAGCAGTACTTC. This gives the protein CATSRDHWTGEDSPYEQYF.